This T cell receptor (beta chain) was captured by sequencing in a study of blood T cell repertoires in COVID-19. The V end lost 4 bases, the J end lost 0 bases, and 7 bases lay between the germline ends. This CDR3 has 14 residues. Germline V gene lookup returns CDR1 LGHDT and CDR2 YNNKEL (reference sequence). The table came from immunoSEQ multiplex PCR; TCRdb's copy has only in-frame clones and leaves some out. The sample holds under 200,000 clones, about 80% seen once. Material: peripheral blood. This clonotype was sampled from a woman at least 80 years old with acute or convalescent COVID-19. The V gene is TRBV3-1 (or the pseudogene TRBV3-2), the J gene TRBJ2-1; D call uncertain. CDR3: CASSPSGSYNEQFF. The CDR3 region has the DNA TGTGCCAGCAGCCCCTCGGGCTCCTACAATGAGCAGTTCTTC.